Each of the 29 T cell receptor beta chains below was sequenced from the same sample in a study of blood T cell repertoires in COVID-19. Data came from immunoSEQ multiplex PCR; TCRdb stores just in-frame clones and leaves some out. The sample carries tens of thousands of clones, 90% to 95% recorded once. Sequenced: peripheral blood. The origin of the receptors is a man between 50 and 59 years old with COVID-19, enrolled during active disease.

The V and J genes are TRBV6-5 and TRBJ2-7; TRBD2 matches at 11 bases. J gave up 7 bases and V 2 bases, and 10 bases lay outside the gene matches. This CDR3 contains 16 residues. CDR1 is MNHEY and CDR2 is SVGAGI in the germline V gene. CDR3 in amino acids: CASSYHLAGGPGEQYF. The CDR3 coding sequence is TGTGCCAGCAGTTACCACCTAGCGGGAGGACCGGGTGAGCAGTACTTC.

The chain combines TRBV19 with TRBJ2-4; tentative D call: TRBD2 (7 bases). The CDR3 consists of 14 residues. CDR1 LNHDA and CDR2 SQIVND come from the germline V gene (reference sequence). V lost 1 base and J lost 9, with 13 bases in between. The CDR3 reads CASSIAAGARIQYF. The CDR3 DNA is TGTGCCAGTAGTATAGCGGCGGGGGCTCGCATTCAGTACTTC. Looking up the rest from reference TRBV19 and TRBJ2-4 gives the full variable domain: DGGITQSPKYLFRKEGQNVTLSCEQNLNHDAMYWYRQDPGQGLRLIYYSQIVNDFQKGDIAEGYSVSREKKESFPLTVTSAQKNPTAFYLCASSIAAGARIQYFGAGTRLSVL.

This sequence joins TRBV5-1 and TRBJ2-7; 12 nucleotides agree with TRBD2. In germline, CDR1 is SGHRS, CDR2 YFSETQ. This CDR3 has 16 amino acids. J lost 6 bases, V lost 2 bases, and 9 bases had no gene match. CDR3 region: CASSLGTSGPLGEQYF. The CDR3 DNA reads as TGCGCCAGCAGCTTAGGGACTAGCGGGCCCCTCGGCGAGCAGTACTTC.

The chain is built from TRBV11-3 and TRBJ2-7; TRBD1 matches 8 bases. J gave up 5 bases and V 2 bases, and 8 bases lay outside the gene matches. The CDR3 runs to 15 residues. Germline V lookup: CDR1 SGHNT, CDR2 YENEEA. The CDR3 DNA is TGTGCCAGCAGCTTATTTGGAGACAGGGGCGACGAGCAGTACTTC. Translating it yields CASSLFGDRGDEQYF.

This rearrangement joins TRBV19 to TRBJ1-2; 9 nucleotides match TRBD1. The length of the CDR3 is 14 residues. Germline values: CDR1 LNHDA, CDR2 SQIVND (reference sequence). V was clipped by 3 bases and J by 8 bases; unmatched bases: 7. In DNA, the CDR3 is TGTGCCAGTAGTATCCGGGGACAGGGTACCGGCTACACCTTC. Translated: CASSIRGQGTGYTF.

V is TRBV7-9 and J is TRBJ2-3; D ambiguous. The CDR3 is 16 amino acids. Looked up from germline, CDR1 is SEHNR and CDR2 is FQNEAQ (reference sequence). V lost 1 base to trimming and J lost 6 bases, with 17 bases between them. The CDR3 DNA sequence: TGTGCCAGCAGCTTAGATTACTACCCTAGAAGGGATACGCAGTATTTT. As protein: CASSLDYYPRRDTQYF.

The chain carries TRBV7-9 and TRBJ2-3, with D maybe TRBD2 (5 bases). CDR1 SEHNR and CDR2 FQNEAQ come from the germline V gene (reference sequence). The V and J ends lost 8 bases and 3 bases respectively, with 12 bases between them. The CDR3 consists of 13 residues. This CDR3 is CASAPGDTDTQYF. CDR3 DNA: TGTGCCAGCGCACCCGGGGATACAGATACGCAGTATTTT.

The chain uses TRBV5-1 and TRBJ1-1; 9 bases are shared with TRBD1. V shed 2 bases and J 4 bases; nucleotides not matched to a gene: 3. The CDR3 extends over 14 amino acids. Germline CDR1 is SGHRS and CDR2 is YFSETQ. For the CDR3, the DNA is TGCGCCAGCAGCTTTGGGACAGGGCGCACTGAAGCTTTCTTT. Residues: CASSFGTGRTEAFF.

The J gene is TRBJ2-2, the V gene TRBV6-5; weak D call: TRBD2 (5 bases). The CDR3 contains 15 residues. Trimming took 5 bases from V and 1 from J, leaving 11 bases between them. CDR1 MNHEY and CDR2 SVGAGI come from the germline V gene. The CDR3 nucleotides read TGTGCCAGCAGTCGACACGCGGGGAACACCGGGGAGCTGTTTTTT. Its translation: CASSRHAGNTGELFF.

The V call is TRBV2, the J call TRBJ1-1; D may be TRBD1 (6 bases). The V gene's germline CDR1 is SNHLY and CDR2 FYNNEI. This CDR3 region has 11 residues. V lost 4 bases and J 10 bases, leaving 10 bases between the germline ends. In DNA form, the CDR3 reads TGTGCCAGCAGTGGGGGCAGGGGAGCTTTCTTT. Translated: CASSGGRGAFF.

The chain carries TRBV19 and TRBJ2-2, with a possible D match to TRBD2 (5 bases). The V gene lost 1 base and the J gene lost 4 bases, with 10 bases spanning the gap. The V gene's germline CDR1 is LNHDA and CDR2 SQIVND (reference sequence). The CDR3 is 15 amino acids. The CDR3 DNA reads TGTGCCAGTAGTATAGTAGCGCCAGGCACCGGGGAGCTGTTTTTT. It specifies CASSIVAPGTGELFF.

This rearrangement joins TRBV7-6 to TRBJ1-1, with D maybe TRBD1 (6 bases). V lost 4 bases to trimming and J lost 4 bases, with 16 bases between them. This CDR3 spans 15 amino acids. Per germline, CDR1 SGHVS and CDR2 FNYEAQ. DNA of the CDR3: TGTGCCAGCAGCTCGAGGGGGGGAAAAAGCACTGAAGCTTTCTTT. This gives the protein CASSSRGGKSTEAFF.

The genes are TRBV19 and TRBJ1-2, with TRBD1 matching 7 bases. This CDR3 is built from 17 residues. V lost 5 bases to trimming and J lost 7 bases; unmatched junction nucleotides: 19. The germline V gene has CDR1 LNHDA and CDR2 SQIVND (reference sequence). Written as DNA, the CDR3 is TGTGCCAGTAGTCCGGCAGGACAGGCCGCCGGGTTGGGTGGCTACACCTTC. It is translated as CASSPAGQAAGLGGYTF.

In nucleotides, the CDR3 is TGTGCCAGCAGGCATGATGCGGGAACAGATACGCAGTATTTT. Translated, it gives CASRHDAGTDTQYF. This chain uses TRBV6-5 with TRBJ2-3, with D perhaps TRBD2 (6 bases). V gave up 6 bases and J gave up 3 bases, with 13 bases separating them. The CDR3 has 14 residues. Germline V lookup: CDR1 MNHEY, CDR2 SVGAGI.

V gene TRBV5-1 combines with J gene TRBJ2-7, with 15 bases aligning to TRBD2. CDR1 is SGHRS and CDR2 is YFSETQ in the germline V gene. J gave up 7 bases and V 0 bases, and 8 bases lay outside the gene matches. The CDR3 contains 17 residues. The CDR3 reads CASSLAGLAGGIEEQYF. CDR3 nucleotides: TGCGCCAGCAGCTTGGCCGGACTAGCGGGAGGGATCGAGGAGCAGTACTTC.

This clone occurred once. The CDR3 nucleotides read TGTGCCAGTAGTATGGGACATCTCGGCTACACCTTC. This translates into CASSMGHLGYTF. The J gene is TRBJ1-2, the V gene TRBV19, with a tentative D call TRBD1 (6 bases). Germline V gene lookup returns CDR1 LNHDA and CDR2 SQIVND (reference sequence). V lost 3 bases and J 8 bases, leaving 10 bases between the germline ends. The CDR3 consists of 12 residues.

This chain connects TRBV2 to TRBJ1-2; D may be TRBD1 (6 bases). V was shortened by 8 bases and J by 8 bases, with 18 bases between the two germline ends. The germline gives CDR1 SNHLY, CDR2 FYNNEI. This CDR3 comprises 13 residues. This CDR3 is CASSGTSVGGYTF. In DNA form, the CDR3 reads TGTGCCAGCTCCGGGACATCGGTGGGGGGCTACACCTTC.

The rearrangement links TRBV7-2 to TRBJ2-3; D gene ambiguous. CDR3 length equals 13 residues. Trimming took off 2 bases at V and 3 bases at J, with 6 bases between the two ends. Germline V gene lookup returns CDR1 SGHTA and CDR2 FQGNSA. CDR3 nucleotide sequence: TGTGCCAGCAGCTTACAGTTGACAGATACGCAGTATTTT. It is translated as CASSLQLTDTQYF.

The V call is TRBV29-1, the J call TRBJ2-1, with TRBD1 identical over 9 bases. After removal of 6 bases from V and 12 bases from J, the junction contained 12 bases not matched to a gene. The CDR3 loop spans 13 amino acids. CDR1 is SQVTM and CDR2 is ANQGSEA in the germline V gene. The chain's CDR3 is CSVPPGQGILQFF. The CDR3 DNA reads as TGCAGCGTCCCCCCGGGACAGGGTATTCTGCAGTTCTTC.

This clone was picked up a small number of times. The V gene is TRBV19, the J gene TRBJ1-4; 8 bases are shared with TRBD1. The CDR3 runs to 19 residues. J lost 6 bases, V lost 3 bases, and 18 bases had no gene match. CDR1 is LNHDA, CDR2 SQIVND, per germline (reference sequence). The CDR3 sequence: CASSIRTGMRGQLDEKLFF. The DNA of the CDR3 is TGTGCCAGTAGTATCCGGACAGGGATGAGGGGGCAACTGGATGAAAAACTGTTTTTT. The full variable domain, completed using reference TRBV19 and TRBJ1-4, is DGGITQSPKYLFRKEGQNVTLSCEQNLNHDAMYWYRQDPGQGLRLIYYSQIVNDFQKGDIAEGYSVSREKKESFPLTVTSAQKNPTAFYLCASSIRTGMRGQLDEKLFFGSGTQLSVL.

The sample holds a few counts of this clone. V gene TRBV6-2 or TRBV6-3 combines with J gene TRBJ1-5; D gene unclear. The CDR3 contains 16 residues. Germline V gene lookup returns CDR1 MNHEY and CDR2 SVGEGT. V dropped 7 bases and J dropped 1 base, with 17 bases sitting between them. For the CDR3, the DNA is TGTGCCAGCACCCCCAGTCCCTCGAAGAGCAATCAGCCCCAGCATTTT. Amino acid sequence: CASTPSPSKSNQPQHF.

The chain carries TRBV7-8 and TRBJ2-2, with D possibly TRBD1 on 5 matching bases. The CDR3 contains 14 residues. Germline assignment: CDR1 SGHVS and CDR2 FQNEAQ. Trimming pared 5 bases from V and 7 bases from J, leaving 14 bases between. The CDR3 bases are TGTGCCAGCAGCCCCAGGGAAGGGGTCGGGGAGCTGTTTTTT. Residues: CASSPREGVGELFF.

This rearrangement joins TRBV28 to TRBJ1-2; a weak D match, TRBD1 (6 bases). Looked up from germline, CDR1 is MDHEN and CDR2 is SYDVKM. The CDR3 sequence is 12 residues long. The V end lost 3 bases, the J end lost 7 bases, and 9 bases lay between the germline ends. In DNA, the CDR3 is TGTGCCAGCAGTTTTGACAGGACTGGCTACACCTTC. It codes for CASSFDRTGYTF.

The chain joins TRBV6-2 or TRBV6-3 to TRBJ2-2, with 7 positions matching TRBD1. The CDR3 runs 19 residues. Trimming removed 2 bases from V and 5 bases from J; junction bases left unmatched: 17. Germline V lookup: CDR1 MNHEY, CDR2 SVGEGT. CDR3 residues: CASSYSAGGPLWETGELFF. CDR3 bases: TGTGCCAGCAGTTACAGTGCAGGGGGTCCGCTGTGGGAAACCGGGGAGCTGTTTTTT.

The CDR3 nucleotides are TGTGCCAGCAGTTACGGCTGGGGAGGGTATCAGCCCCAGCATTTT. It codes for CASSYGWGGYQPQHF. The gene calls are TRBV6-2 or TRBV6-3 and TRBJ1-5; D gene unclear. The CDR3 has 15 residues. In germline, CDR1 is MNHEY, CDR2 SVGEGT. V lost 2 bases and J lost 5, with 13 bases in between.

The chain uses TRBV5-8 and TRBJ2-1, with D possibly matching TRBD2 (6 bases). Germline-derived CDR1 and CDR2 are SGHTS and YDEGEE. This CDR3 comprises 16 residues. V shed 4 bases and J shed 1 base, with 15 bases lying between them. CDR3 in DNA: TGTGCCAGCAGCCTGACTCTAGGGAGGTCCTACAATGAGCAGTTCTTC. This sequence encodes CASSLTLGRSYNEQFF.

The chain has TRBV5-1 and TRBJ2-7; 8 bases are a match to TRBD2. Germline values: CDR1 SGHRS, CDR2 YFSETQ. Germline trimming cut 0 bases from V and 2 bases from J; bases unmatched to any gene: 1. The CDR3 loop spans 14 amino acids. CDR3 sequence: CASSLGGRTYEQYF. Written as DNA, the CDR3 is TGCGCCAGCAGCTTGGGCGGGAGGACCTACGAGCAGTACTTC.

J is TRBJ2-7 and V is TRBV6-5; D might be TRBD1 (6 bases). Germline CDR1 reads MNHEY; CDR2 reads SVGAGI. The CDR3 has 14 residues. Trimming took 11 bases from V and 4 from J, leaving 21 bases between them. The CDR3 region is CASRTGHREYEQYF. The CDR3 DNA sequence: TGTGCCTCCCGGACGGGACACCGTGAGTACGAGCAGTACTTC.

A single count supports this clone. The CDR3 spells CASSLRLATDTQYF. For the CDR3, the DNA is TGTGCCAGCAGCTTACGACTAGCGACAGATACGCAGTATTTT. J is TRBJ2-3 and V is TRBV7-3, with TRBD2 matching over 8 bases. CDR3 length: 14 residues. J lost 3 bases, V lost 2 bases, and 1 base had no gene match. Germline CDR1 is SGHTA and CDR2 is FQGTGA.